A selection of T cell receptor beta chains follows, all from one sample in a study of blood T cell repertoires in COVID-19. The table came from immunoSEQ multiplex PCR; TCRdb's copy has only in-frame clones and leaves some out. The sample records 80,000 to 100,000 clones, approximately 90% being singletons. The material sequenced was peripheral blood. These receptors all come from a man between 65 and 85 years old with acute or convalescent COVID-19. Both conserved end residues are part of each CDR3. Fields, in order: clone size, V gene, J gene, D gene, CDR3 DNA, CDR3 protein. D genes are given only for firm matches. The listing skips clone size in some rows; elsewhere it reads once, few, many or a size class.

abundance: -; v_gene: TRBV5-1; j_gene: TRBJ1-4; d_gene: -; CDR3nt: TGCGCCAGCAGCTTGACCGGCAGGGAAGGAGAAAAACTGTTTTTT; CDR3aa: CASSLTGREGEKLFF
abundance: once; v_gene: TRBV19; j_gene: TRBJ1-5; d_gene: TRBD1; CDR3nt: TGTGCCAGTAGTATAGTGGCAGGGGGCGGTCAGCCCCAGCATTTT; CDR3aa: CASSIVAGGGQPQHF
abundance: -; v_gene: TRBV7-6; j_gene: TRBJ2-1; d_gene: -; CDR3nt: TGTGCCAGCAGCTTAGCCAGGCGAGGGGGTTCCAATATATACAATGAGCAGTTCTTC; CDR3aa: CASSLARRGGSNIYNEQFF
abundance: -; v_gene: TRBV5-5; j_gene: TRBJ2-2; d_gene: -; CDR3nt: TGTGCCAGCAGCTTCTCACAGGGTTCGAACACCGGGGAGCTGTTTTTT; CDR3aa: CASSFSQGSNTGELFF
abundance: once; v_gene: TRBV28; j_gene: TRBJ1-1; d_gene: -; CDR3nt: TGTGCCAGCAGTTCCTGGGGGAGGGCCAACACTGAAGCTTTCTTT; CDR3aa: CASSSWGRANTEAFF
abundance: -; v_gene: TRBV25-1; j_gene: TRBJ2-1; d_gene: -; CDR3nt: TGTGCCAGCAGTGGAGATCGAAGCTCCTACAATGAGCAGTTCTTC; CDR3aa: CASSGDRSSYNEQFF
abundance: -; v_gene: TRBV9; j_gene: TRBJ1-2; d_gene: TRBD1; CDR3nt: TGTGCCAGCAGCACCGGGACAGGTGTCTATGGCTACACCTTC; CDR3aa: CASSTGTGVYGYTF
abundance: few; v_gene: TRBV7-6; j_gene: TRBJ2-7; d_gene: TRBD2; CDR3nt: TGTGCCAGCAGCTTATCTTTGGGACTAGCTTCCGAGCAGTACTTC; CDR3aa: CASSLSLGLASEQYF
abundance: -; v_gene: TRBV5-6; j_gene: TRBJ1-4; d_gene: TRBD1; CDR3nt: TGTGCCAGCAGCTCTTTTGCTCAGGGGGGCGAAAAACTGTTTTTT; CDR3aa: CASSSFAQGGEKLFF
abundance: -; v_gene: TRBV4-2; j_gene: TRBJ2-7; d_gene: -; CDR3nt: TGTGCCAGCAGCCAAGATGGTCGGGGTGGCTACGAGCAGTACTTC; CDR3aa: CASSQDGRGGYEQYF
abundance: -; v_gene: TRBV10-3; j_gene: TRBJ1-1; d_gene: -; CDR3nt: TGTGCCATCAGTTCCGGACGGGGGTCGGCCCCTGAAGCTTTCTTT; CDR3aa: CAISSGRGSAPEAFF
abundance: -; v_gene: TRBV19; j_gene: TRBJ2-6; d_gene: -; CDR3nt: TGTGCCAGTAGTATACAGGGTTTGACAAGTGGGGCCAACGTCCTGACTTTC; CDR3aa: CASSIQGLTSGANVLTF
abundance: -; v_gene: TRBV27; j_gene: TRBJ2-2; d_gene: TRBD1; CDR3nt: TGTGCCAGCAGTTTAAAAGGGGGCGCGTGGACCGGGGAGCTGTTTTTT; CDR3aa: CASSLKGGAWTGELFF
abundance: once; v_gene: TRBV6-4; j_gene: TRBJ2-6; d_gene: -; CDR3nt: TGTGCCAGCAGTCCTGAGGGTGGGGCCAACGTCCTGACTTTC; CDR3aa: CASSPEGGANVLTF
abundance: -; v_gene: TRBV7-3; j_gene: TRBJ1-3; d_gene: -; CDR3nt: TGTGCCAGCAGCTGGGCGGGATCCGGGGCTAGTAGAAACACCATATATTTT; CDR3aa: CASSWAGSGASRNTIYF
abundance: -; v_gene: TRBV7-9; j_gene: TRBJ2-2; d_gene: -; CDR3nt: TGTGCCAGCGATACAGGGGAGCTGTTTTTT; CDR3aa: CASDTGELFF
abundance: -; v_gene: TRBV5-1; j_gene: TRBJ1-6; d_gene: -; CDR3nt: TGCGCCAGCAGCTTGGGGGGGCTCCAACTCGGTAATTCACCCCTCCACTTT; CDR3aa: CASSLGGLQLGNSPLHF
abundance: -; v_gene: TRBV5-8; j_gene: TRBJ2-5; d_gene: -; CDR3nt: TGTGCCAGCAGACGGCAGGGTATAGATGAGACCCAGTACTTC; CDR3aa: CASRRQGIDETQYF
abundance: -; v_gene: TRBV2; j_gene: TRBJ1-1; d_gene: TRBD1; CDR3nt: TGTGCCAGCAGGAGGGACAGGGTCCGCGCTGAAGCTTTCTTT; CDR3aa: CASRRDRVRAEAFF
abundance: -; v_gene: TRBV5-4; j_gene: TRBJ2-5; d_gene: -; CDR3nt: TGTGCCAGCAGCCCCGCCTGGGACAAAGAGACCCAGTACTTC; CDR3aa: CASSPAWDKETQYF
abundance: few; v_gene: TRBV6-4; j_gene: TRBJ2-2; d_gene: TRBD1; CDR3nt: TGTGCCAGCAGTGACTCGACAGGGCTACCCGGGGAGCTGTTTTTT; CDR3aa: CASSDSTGLPGELFF
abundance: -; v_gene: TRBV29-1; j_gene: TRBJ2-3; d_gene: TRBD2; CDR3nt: TGCAGAGCCGGACTAGCGACAGATACGCAGTATTTT; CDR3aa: CRAGLATDTQYF
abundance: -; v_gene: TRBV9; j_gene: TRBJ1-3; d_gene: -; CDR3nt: TGTGCCAGCAGCGTGGCAGGGGAGAGGGGAAACACCATATATTTT; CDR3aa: CASSVAGERGNTIYF
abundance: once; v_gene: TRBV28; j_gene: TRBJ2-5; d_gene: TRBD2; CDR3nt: TGTGCCAGCAGTTTATCATCCGGGACTAGCGGGGGGTCAGAGACCCAGTACTTC; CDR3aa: CASSLSSGTSGGSETQYF
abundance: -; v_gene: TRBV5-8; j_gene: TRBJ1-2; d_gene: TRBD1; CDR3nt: TGTGCCAGCAGGTGGGGACAGGGTTACTACACCTTC; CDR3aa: CASRWGQGYYTF
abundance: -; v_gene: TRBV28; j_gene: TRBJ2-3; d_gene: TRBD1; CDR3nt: TGTGCCAGCAGTGCTTCCGACAGGGGCCTCCTCACAGATACGCAGTATTTT; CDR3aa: CASSASDRGLLTDTQYF
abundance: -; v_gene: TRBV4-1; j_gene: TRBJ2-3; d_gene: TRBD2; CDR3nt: TGCGCCAGCAGCCAAGAAGGGCGGGGGGGCGTAGATACGCAGTATTTT; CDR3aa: CASSQEGRGGVDTQYF
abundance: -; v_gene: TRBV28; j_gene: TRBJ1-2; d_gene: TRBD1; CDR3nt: TGTGCCAGCAGTCCAGGGGGGACATGGGATGGCTACACCTTC; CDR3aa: CASSPGGTWDGYTF
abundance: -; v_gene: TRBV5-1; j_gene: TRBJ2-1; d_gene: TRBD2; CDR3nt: TGCGCCAGCAGCTTGGCGACTAGCGGCTTTTCATATAGCTCCTACAATGAGCAGTTCTTC; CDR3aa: CASSLATSGFSYSSYNEQFF
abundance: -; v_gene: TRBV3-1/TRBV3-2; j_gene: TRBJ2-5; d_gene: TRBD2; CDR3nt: TGTGCCAGCAGCCTTGGACTAGGGGAAAAAGAGACCCAGTACTTC; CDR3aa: CASSLGLGEKETQYF
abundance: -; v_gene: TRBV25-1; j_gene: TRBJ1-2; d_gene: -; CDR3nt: TGTGCCAGCAGTGAGAGAAACAGGGCCGTGGGAGTCTATGGCTACACCTTC; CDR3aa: CASSERNRAVGVYGYTF
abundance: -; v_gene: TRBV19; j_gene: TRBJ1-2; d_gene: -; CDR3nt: TGTGCCAGTAGTCCCGACCTGAGCCTGAGAGGCTATGGCTACACCTTC; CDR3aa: CASSPDLSLRGYGYTF
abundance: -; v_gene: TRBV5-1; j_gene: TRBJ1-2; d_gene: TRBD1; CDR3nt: TGCGCCAGCAGCTGGGGACACAGGGGGAGCAACTATGGCTACACCTTC; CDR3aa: CASSWGHRGSNYGYTF
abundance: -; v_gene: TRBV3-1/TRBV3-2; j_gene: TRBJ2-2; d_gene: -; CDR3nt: TGTGCCAGCAGCCAAGCGGCGGGGATCGGCGGGGAGCTGTTTTTT; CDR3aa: CASSQAAGIGGELFF
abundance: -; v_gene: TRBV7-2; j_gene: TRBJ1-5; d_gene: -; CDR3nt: TGTGCCAGCAGCTTAGCGGGGCAGGGAAATCAGCCCCAGCATTTT; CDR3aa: CASSLAGQGNQPQHF
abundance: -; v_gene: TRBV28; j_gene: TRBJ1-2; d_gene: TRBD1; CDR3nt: TGTGCCAGCAGTTTAGGAGGGACAGCTAACTATGGCTACACCTTC; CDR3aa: CASSLGGTANYGYTF
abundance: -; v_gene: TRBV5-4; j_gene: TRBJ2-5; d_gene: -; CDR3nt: TGTGCCAGCAGCTTGGCAGTCACAGGGGGGGGAGAAGAGACCCAGTACTTC; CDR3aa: CASSLAVTGGGEETQYF
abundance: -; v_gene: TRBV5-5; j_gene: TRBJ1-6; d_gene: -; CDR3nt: TGTGCCAGCAGCCCGCCGGATCAGGGCCCCTATAATTCACCCCTCCACTTT; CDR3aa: CASSPPDQGPYNSPLHF
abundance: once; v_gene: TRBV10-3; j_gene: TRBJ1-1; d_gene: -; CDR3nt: TGTGCCATCAGTGAGACAAGGGGCGATGAAGCTTTCTTT; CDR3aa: CAISETRGDEAFF
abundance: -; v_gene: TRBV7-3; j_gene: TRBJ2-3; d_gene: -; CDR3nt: TGTGCCAGCAGCTTAAGCCTAGCCGAGGATACGCAGTATTTT; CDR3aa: CASSLSLAEDTQYF
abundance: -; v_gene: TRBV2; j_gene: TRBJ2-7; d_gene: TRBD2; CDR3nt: TGTGCCAGTGGGAGGACTAGCGGCAAGTACGAGCAGTACTTC; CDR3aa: CASGRTSGKYEQYF
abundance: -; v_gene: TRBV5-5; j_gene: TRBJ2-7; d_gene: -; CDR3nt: TGTGCCAGCAGCTTGGGACAGGTCCTGGACGAGCAGTACTTC; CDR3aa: CASSLGQVLDEQYF
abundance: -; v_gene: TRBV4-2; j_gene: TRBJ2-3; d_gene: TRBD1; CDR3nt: TGTGCCAGCAGCGCGACAGGGGGCGGCACAGATACGCAGTATTTT; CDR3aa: CASSATGGGTDTQYF
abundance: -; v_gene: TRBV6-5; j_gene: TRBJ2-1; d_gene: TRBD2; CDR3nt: TGTGCCAGCAGTTACTCGTCTAGCGGGGTAAACAATGAGCAGTTCTTC; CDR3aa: CASSYSSSGVNNEQFF
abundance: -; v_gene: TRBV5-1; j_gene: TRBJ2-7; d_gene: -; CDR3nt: TGCGCCAGCAGCTTGACAGGGCAGTACGAGCAGTACTTC; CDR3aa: CASSLTGQYEQYF
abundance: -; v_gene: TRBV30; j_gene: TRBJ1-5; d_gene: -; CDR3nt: TGTGCCTGGAGTAGGGGGGGCGATCAGCCCCAGCATTTT; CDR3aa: CAWSRGGDQPQHF
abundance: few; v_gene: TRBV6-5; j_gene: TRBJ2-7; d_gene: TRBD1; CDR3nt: TGTGCCAGTGGACAGGAAATTTCCTACGAGCAGTACTTC; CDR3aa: CASGQEISYEQYF
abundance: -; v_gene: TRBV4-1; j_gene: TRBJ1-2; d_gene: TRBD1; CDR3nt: TGCGCCAGCAGCCAGCGACAGGGTATCGACTATGGCTACACCTTC; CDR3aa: CASSQRQGIDYGYTF
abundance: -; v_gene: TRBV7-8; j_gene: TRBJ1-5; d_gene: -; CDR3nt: TGTGCCAGCAGCTTAGGGGGGGTAGGACAGCCCCAGCATTTT; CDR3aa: CASSLGGVGQPQHF
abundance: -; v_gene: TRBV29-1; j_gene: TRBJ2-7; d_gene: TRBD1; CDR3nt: TGCAGCGTTGCCCGACAGGGGGCTAGAGAGCAGTACTTC; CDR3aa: CSVARQGAREQYF
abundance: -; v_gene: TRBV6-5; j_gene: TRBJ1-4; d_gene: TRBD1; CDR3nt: TGTGCCAGCAGTTCTGGACAGGGACACGAAAAACTGTTTTTT; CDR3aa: CASSSGQGHEKLFF
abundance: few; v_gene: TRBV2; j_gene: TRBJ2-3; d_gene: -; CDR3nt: TGTGCCAGCACCACAGGGTACACAGATACGCAGTATTTT; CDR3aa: CASTTGYTDTQYF
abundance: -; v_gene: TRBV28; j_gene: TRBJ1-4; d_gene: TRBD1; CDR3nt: TGTGCCAGCAGGGGGACAGGGGGTTGGGATGAAAAACTGTTTTTT; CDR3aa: CASRGTGGWDEKLFF
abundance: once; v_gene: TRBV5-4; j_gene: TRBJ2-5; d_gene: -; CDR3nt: TGTGCCAGCAGCCCGGGGAGGAGCCAAGAGACCCAGTACTTC; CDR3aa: CASSPGRSQETQYF
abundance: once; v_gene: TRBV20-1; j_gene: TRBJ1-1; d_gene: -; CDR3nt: TGCAGTGCTAGTGGGCCAGGGATGAACACTGAAGCTTTCTTT; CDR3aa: CSASGPGMNTEAFF
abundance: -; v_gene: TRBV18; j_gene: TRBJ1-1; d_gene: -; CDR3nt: TGTGCCAGCTCAGTCACCTTGTCGGACACTGAAGCTTTCTTT; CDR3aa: CASSVTLSDTEAFF
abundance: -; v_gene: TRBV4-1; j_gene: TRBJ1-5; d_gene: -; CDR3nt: TGCGCCAGCAGCCCCCGAATTGAGGTGGTACAGCCCCAGCATTTT; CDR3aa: CASSPRIEVVQPQHF
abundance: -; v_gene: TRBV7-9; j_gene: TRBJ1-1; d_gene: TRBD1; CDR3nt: TGTGCCAGCAGCTCCCCCGGGACAGGGGCGAACACTGAAGCTTTCTTT; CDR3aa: CASSSPGTGANTEAFF
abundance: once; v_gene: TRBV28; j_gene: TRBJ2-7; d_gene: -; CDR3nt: TGTGCCAGCAGTTCAGACCTGAGGAGCTACGAGCAGTACTTC; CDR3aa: CASSSDLRSYEQYF
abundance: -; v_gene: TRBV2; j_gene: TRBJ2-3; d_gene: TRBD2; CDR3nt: TGTGCCAGCAGTGAATGGCGGGGGGCTTCTAGCACAGATACGCAGTATTTT; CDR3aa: CASSEWRGASSTDTQYF